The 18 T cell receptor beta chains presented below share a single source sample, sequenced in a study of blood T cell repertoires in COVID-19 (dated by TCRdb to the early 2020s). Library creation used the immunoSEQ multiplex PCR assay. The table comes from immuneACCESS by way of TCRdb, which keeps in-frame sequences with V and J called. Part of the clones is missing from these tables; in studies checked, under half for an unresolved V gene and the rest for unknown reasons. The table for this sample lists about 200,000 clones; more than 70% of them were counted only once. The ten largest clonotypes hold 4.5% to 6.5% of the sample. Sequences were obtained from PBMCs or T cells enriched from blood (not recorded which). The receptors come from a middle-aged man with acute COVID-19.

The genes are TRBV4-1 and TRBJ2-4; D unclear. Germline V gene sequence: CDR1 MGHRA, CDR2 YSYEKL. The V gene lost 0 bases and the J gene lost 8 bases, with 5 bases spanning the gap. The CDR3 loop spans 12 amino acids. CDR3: CASSQDVYIQYF. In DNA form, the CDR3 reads TGCGCCAGCAGCCAAGACGTATACATTCAGTACTTC.

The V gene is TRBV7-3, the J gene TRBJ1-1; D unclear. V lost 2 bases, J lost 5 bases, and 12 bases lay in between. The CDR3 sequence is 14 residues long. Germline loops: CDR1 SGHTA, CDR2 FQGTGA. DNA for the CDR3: TGTGCCAGCAGCTTAGGTGGAGGGCCAACTGAAGCTTTCTTT. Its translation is CASSLGGGPTEAFF.

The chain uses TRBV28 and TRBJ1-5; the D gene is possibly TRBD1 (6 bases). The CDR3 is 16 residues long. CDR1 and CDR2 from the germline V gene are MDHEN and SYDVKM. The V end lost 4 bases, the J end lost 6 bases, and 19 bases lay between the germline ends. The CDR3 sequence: CASSSPQGKFGQPQHF. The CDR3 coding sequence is TGTGCCAGCAGTTCCCCCCAGGGGAAGTTCGGTCAGCCCCAGCATTTT.

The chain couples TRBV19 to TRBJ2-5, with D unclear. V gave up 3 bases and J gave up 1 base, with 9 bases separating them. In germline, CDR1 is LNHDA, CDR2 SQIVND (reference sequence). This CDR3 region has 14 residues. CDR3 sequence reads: CASSIRAGQETQYF. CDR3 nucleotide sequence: TGTGCCAGTAGTATTAGAGCAGGCCAAGAGACCCAGTACTTC.

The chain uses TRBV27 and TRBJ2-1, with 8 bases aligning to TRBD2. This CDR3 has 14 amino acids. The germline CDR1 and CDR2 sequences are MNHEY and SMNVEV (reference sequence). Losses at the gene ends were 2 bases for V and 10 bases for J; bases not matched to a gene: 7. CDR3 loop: CASSLNGRGWEQFF. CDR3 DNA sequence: TGTGCCAGCAGTTTAAACGGGAGGGGATGGGAGCAGTTCTTC.

The CDR3 sequence: CASSLGAASKPQHF. DNA of the CDR3: TGCGCCAGCAGCTTGGGGGCAGCTTCTAAACCCCAGCATTTT. The chain is built from TRBV5-1 and TRBJ1-5; no clear D. Trimming left V 0 bases short and J 10 bases short, with 14 bases between. Looked up from germline, CDR1 is SGHRS and CDR2 is YFSETQ. This CDR3 has 14 amino acids.

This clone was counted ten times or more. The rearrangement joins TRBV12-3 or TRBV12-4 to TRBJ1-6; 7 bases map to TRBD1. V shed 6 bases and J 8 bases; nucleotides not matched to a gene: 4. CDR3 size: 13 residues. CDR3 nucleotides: TGTGCCAGCAGACAGGGGCCATATTCACCCCTCCACTTT. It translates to CASRQGPYSPLHF.

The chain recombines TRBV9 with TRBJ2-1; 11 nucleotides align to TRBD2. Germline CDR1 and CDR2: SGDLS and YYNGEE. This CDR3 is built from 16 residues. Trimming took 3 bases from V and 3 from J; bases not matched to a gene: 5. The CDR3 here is CASSGGTSGDYNEQFF. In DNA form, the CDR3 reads TGTGCCAGCAGCGGGGGGACTAGCGGAGACTACAATGAGCAGTTCTTC.

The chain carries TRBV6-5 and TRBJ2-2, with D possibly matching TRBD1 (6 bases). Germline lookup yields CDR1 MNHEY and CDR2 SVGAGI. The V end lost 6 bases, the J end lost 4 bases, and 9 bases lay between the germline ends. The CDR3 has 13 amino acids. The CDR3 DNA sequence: TGTGCCAGCAGCACAGGGAGCACCGGGGAGCTGTTTTTT. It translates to CASSTGSTGELFF.

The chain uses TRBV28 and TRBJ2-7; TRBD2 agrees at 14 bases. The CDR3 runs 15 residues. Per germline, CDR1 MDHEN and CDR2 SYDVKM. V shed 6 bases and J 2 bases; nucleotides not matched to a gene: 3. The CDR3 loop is CASRGTSGRAYEQYF. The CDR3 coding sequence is TGTGCCAGCAGGGGGACTAGCGGGAGAGCCTACGAGCAGTACTTC.

The CDR3 DNA reads as TGTGCCAGCAGTGGGACAGGACAGGGAAGTTCCTACGAGCAGTACTTC. Its protein is CASSGTGQGSSYEQYF. The chain recombines TRBV28 with TRBJ2-7; 8 bases align to TRBD1. The CDR3 is made up of 16 amino acids. J was trimmed by 1 base and V by 5 bases; bases with no gene match: 10. Germline lookup yields CDR1 MDHEN and CDR2 SYDVKM. The full variable domain, rest sourced from reference TRBV28 and TRBJ2-7, is DVKVTQSSRYLVKRTGEKVFLECVQDMDHENMFWYRQDPGLGLRLIYFSYDVKMKEKGDIPEGYSVSREKKERFSLILESASTNQTSMYLCASSGTGQGSSYEQYFGPGTRLTVT.

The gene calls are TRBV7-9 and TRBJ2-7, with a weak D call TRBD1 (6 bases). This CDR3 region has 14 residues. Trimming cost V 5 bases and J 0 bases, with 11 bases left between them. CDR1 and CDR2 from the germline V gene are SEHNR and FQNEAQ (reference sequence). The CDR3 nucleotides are TGTGCCAGCAGCGAGACAGGAAGCTCCTACGAGCAGTACTTC. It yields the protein CASSETGSSYEQYF.

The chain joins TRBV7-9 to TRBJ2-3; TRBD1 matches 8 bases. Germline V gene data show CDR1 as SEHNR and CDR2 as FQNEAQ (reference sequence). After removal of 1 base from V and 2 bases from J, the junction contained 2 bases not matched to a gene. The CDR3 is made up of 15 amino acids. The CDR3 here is CASSLGDRHTDTQYF. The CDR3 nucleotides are TGTGCCAGCAGCTTAGGGGACAGGCACACAGATACGCAGTATTTT.

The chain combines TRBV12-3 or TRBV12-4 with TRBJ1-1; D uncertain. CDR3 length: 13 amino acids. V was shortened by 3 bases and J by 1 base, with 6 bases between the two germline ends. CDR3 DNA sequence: TGTGCCAGCAGTTTCGCGCAGAACACTGAAGCTTTCTTT. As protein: CASSFAQNTEAFF.

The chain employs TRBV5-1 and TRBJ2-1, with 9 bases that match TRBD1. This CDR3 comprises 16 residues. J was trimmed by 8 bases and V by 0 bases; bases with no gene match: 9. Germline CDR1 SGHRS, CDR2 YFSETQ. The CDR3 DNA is TGCGCCAGCAGCTTGGTGGTGGGACAGGGTAACGATGAGCAGTTCTTC. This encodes CASSLVVGQGNDEQFF.

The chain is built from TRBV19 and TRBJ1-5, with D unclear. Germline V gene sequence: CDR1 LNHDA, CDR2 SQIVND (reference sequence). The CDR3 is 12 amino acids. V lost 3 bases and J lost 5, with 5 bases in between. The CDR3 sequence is CASSILYQPQHF. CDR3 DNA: TGTGCCAGTAGTATCCTATATCAGCCCCAGCATTTT.

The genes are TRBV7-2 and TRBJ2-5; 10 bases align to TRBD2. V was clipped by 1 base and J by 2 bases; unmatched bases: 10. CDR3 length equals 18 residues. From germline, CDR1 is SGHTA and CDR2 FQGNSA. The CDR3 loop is CASSLGLAGVPFQETQYF. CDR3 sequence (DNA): TGTGCCAGCAGCTTAGGTCTAGCGGGGGTCCCCTTTCAAGAGACCCAGTACTTC.

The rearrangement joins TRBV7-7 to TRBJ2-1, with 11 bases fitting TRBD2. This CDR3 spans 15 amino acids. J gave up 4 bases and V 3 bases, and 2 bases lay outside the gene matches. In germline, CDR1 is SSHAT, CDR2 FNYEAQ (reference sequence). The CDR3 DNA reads TGTGCCAGCAGCTTCGGGACTAGCGGATACAATGAGCAGTTCTTC. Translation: CASSFGTSGYNEQFF.